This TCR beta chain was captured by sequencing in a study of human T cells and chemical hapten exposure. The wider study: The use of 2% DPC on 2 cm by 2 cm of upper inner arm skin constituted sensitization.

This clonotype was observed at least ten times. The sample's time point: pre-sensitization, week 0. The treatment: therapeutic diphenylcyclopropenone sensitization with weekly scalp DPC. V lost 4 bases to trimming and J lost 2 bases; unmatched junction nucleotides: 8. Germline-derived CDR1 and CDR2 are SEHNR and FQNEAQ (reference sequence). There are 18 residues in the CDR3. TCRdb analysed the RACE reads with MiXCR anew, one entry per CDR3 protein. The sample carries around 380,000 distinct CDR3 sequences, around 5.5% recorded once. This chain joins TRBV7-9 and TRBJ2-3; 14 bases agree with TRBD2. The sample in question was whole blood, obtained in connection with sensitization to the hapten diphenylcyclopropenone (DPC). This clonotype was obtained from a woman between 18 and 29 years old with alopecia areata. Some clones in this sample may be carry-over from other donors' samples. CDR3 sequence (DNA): TGTGCCAGCAGCTCCGGACTAGCGGGGGGCTCTTTCACAGATACGCAGTATTTT. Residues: CASSSGLAGGSFTDTQYF.